Shown below are 17 T cell receptor beta chains from a single sample sequenced in a study of blood T cell repertoires in COVID-19. The protocol was immunoSEQ multiplex PCR, while the TCRdb copy is restricted to in-frame clones and leaves out a portion. The sample consists of fewer than 120,000 clones, roughly four fifths of them appearing once. The sequencing input was peripheral blood. The receptors derive from an older woman with acute or convalescent COVID-19.

The chain recombines TRBV2 with TRBJ1-5, with 7 nucleotides matching TRBD1. The CDR3 sequence is 14 residues long. Looked up from germline, CDR1 is SNHLY and CDR2 is FYNNEI. Trimming cost V 5 bases and J 2 bases; bases outside gene matches: 3. The CDR3 DNA follows: TGTGCCAGCAGTTCTGACAGGGGCAATCAGCCCCAGCATTTT. It is translated as CASSSDRGNQPQHF.

The rearrangement uses TRBV11-2 and TRBJ1-1; 8 nucleotides agree with TRBD1. CDR3 size: 13 residues. Germline loops: CDR1 SGHAT, CDR2 FQNNGV. V lost 4 bases to trimming and J lost 13 bases; unmatched junction nucleotides: 11. The CDR3 DNA sequence: TGTGCCAGCAGCTGGGAGCGACAGGGGAGCGGTTTCTTT. Its translation is CASSWERQGSGFF.

The CDR3 coding sequence is TGTGCCAGCAGGGACCGGGACAGGGGGCAGGCGTATCAGCCCCAGCATTTT. Translated, it gives CASRDRDRGQAYQPQHF. J is TRBJ1-5 and V is TRBV5-8, with TRBD1 matching 12 bases. The V segment lost 5 bases and the J segment 5 bases; nucleotides outside the gene matches: 11. From germline, CDR1 is SGHTS and CDR2 YDEGEE. The CDR3 has 17 amino acids.

The chain is built from TRBV27 and TRBJ1-2; the D is unclear. Deletions cut 7 bases from V and 4 bases from J, with 16 bases between. The V gene's germline CDR1 is MNHEY and CDR2 SMNVEV (reference sequence). The CDR3 extends over 14 amino acids. CDR3 sequence: CASTLTEFSYGYTF. The CDR3 bases are TGTGCCAGCACCCTAACAGAGTTTTCCTATGGCTACACCTTC.

The rearrangement links TRBV7-3 to TRBJ2-1; 9 bases match TRBD2. Germline-derived CDR1 and CDR2 are SGHTA and FQGTGA. The CDR3 consists of 19 residues. With V trimmed by 5 bases and J by 4 bases, 18 bases remained unmatched. CDR3 nucleotides: TGTGCCAGCAGCCCCTACCCCCATAGTAGCGGGGGCCAATACAATGAGCAGTTCTTC. Amino acids: CASSPYPHSSGGQYNEQFF.

On this clone itself: Other DNA variants within this sample encode the same CDR3. The V call is TRBV3-1 (or the pseudogene TRBV3-2), the J call TRBJ2-7, with D possibly TRBD1 on 5 matching bases. The V end was cut by 4 bases, the J end by 4 bases, with 8 bases between. The V gene's germline CDR1 is LGHDT and CDR2 YNNKEL (reference sequence). The CDR3 runs to 12 residues. The CDR3 region has the DNA TGTGCCAGCAGCCCCCAGGGTTACGAGCAGTACTTC. Amino acids: CASSPQGYEQYF.

The count of this clone is one. J is TRBJ2-5 and V is TRBV24-1, with a tentative D call TRBD2 (6 bases). Germline V CDR1 and CDR2: KGHDR, SFDVKD. This CDR3 has 15 residues. V lost 3 bases, J lost 7 bases, and 17 bases lay in between. CDR3 sequence: CATSDPRGTLGTQYF. The CDR3 region has the DNA TGTGCCACCAGTGATCCGCGGGGAACCCTCGGGACCCAGTACTTC.

J is TRBJ1-3 and V is TRBV19; 8 positions match TRBD1. The CDR3 length is 15 residues. CDR1 and CDR2 (germline): LNHDA, SQIVND (reference sequence). V was clipped by 5 bases and J by 4 bases; unmatched bases: 7. The CDR3 spells CASSFGTGGGNTIYF. DNA of the CDR3: TGTGCCAGTAGTTTCGGGACAGGCGGGGGAAACACCATATATTTT.

The chain uses TRBV14 and TRBJ1-2, with D unresolved. The ends were cut back, 3 bases at V and 7 bases at J, with 12 bases in the middle. The CDR3 covers 13 residues. Germline-derived CDR1 and CDR2 are SGHDN and FVKESK. CDR3 region: CASSHPLSRGYTF. CDR3 sequence (DNA): TGTGCCAGCAGCCATCCCCTATCTCGTGGCTACACCTTC.

The chain is built from TRBV7-2 and TRBJ2-7; 9 nucleotides match TRBD2. The CDR3 sequence is 15 residues long. V lost 3 bases, J lost 4 bases, and 7 bases stayed unmatched. CDR1 and CDR2 (germline): SGHTA, FQGNSA. In DNA, the CDR3 is TGTGCCAGCAGCTTTGGTGGGACTAGCTCATACGAGCAGTACTTC. Its protein product is CASSFGGTSSYEQYF.

The chain recombines TRBV5-1 with TRBJ1-3; perhaps TRBD1 as D (6 bases). V was trimmed by 4 bases and J by 3 bases, leaving 23 bases between them. The length of the CDR3 is 18 residues. CDR1 and CDR2 (germline): SGHRS, YFSETQ. CDR3 residues: CASSPGGAVRGLGNTIYF. The CDR3 coding sequence is TGCGCCAGCAGCCCGGGAGGTGCGGTTCGGGGGCTTGGAAACACCATATATTTT.

The chain recombines TRBV10-1 with TRBJ1-1; TRBD1 might be the D (5 bases). V shed 6 bases and J shed 0 bases, with 11 bases lying between them. CDR3 length equals 14 residues. The germline CDR1 and CDR2 sequences are WNHNN and SYGVQD (reference sequence). Written as DNA, the CDR3 is TGCGCCAGCAGGTCCGGGGGGTTGAACACTGAAGCTTTCTTT. The encoded protein is CASRSGGLNTEAFF.

Comments on this clone: Relative to the germline gene, one junction end is altered; a read error may explain this. This rearrangement joins TRBV28 to TRBJ1-2; 8 bases line up with TRBD1. Germline V gene data show CDR1 as MDHEN and CDR2 as SYDVKM. CDR3 length: 11 amino acids. The DNA of the CDR3 is TGTGCCAGCAGTTCAAGGACAGGGAGGGTGTTC. It specifies CASSSRTGRVF.

This clone was detected once. The genes are TRBV11-2 and TRBJ2-2, with a tentative D call TRBD1 (5 bases). V lost 0 bases to trimming and J lost 4 bases, with 12 bases between them. The CDR3 length is 16 residues. CDR1 and CDR2 from the germline V gene are SGHAT and FQNNGV. The CDR3 spells CASSLEPGSATGELFF. CDR3 sequence (DNA): TGTGCCAGCAGCTTAGAACCAGGGTCGGCCACCGGGGAGCTGTTTTTT.

The CDR3: CASSQDWRSSNQPQHF. Written as DNA, the CDR3 is TGTGCCAGCAGCCAAGATTGGCGGAGTAGCAATCAGCCCCAGCATTTT. The gene calls are TRBV3-1 (or the pseudogene TRBV3-2) and TRBJ1-5; D unresolved. This CDR3 contains 16 residues. Trimming pared 0 bases from V and 0 bases from J, leaving 9 bases between. Per the germline V gene, CDR1 is LGHDT and CDR2 is YNNKEL (reference sequence).

The V and J genes are TRBV18 and TRBJ1-2, with a possible D match to TRBD1 (6 bases). Trimming pared 3 bases from V and 6 bases from J, leaving 8 bases between. The CDR3 spans 12 residues. The V gene's germline CDR1 is KGHSH and CDR2 LQKENI. DNA of the CDR3: TGTGCCAGCTCACCGACAGGAGATGGCTACACCTTC. Residues: CASSPTGDGYTF.

This clone was observed a few times. The chain employs TRBV29-1 and TRBJ1-2; 7 nucleotides line up with TRBD1. The length of the CDR3 is 14 residues. Germline CDR1 SQVTM, CDR2 ANQGSEA. V was pared by 3 bases and J by 3 bases, with 7 bases of the junction left unmatched. CDR3 amino acids: CSVDPTGSDYGYTF. The CDR3 DNA is TGCAGCGTTGACCCGACAGGGTCGGACTATGGCTACACCTTC.